This T cell receptor (beta chain) stems from a study of blood T cell repertoires in COVID-19. Study in general: Italy, Spain and the United States were the sources of the convalescent and acute COVID-19 samples.

Authors' analysis steps: Amplification from reference gene primers served as the basis for estimated nucleated cell counts. Sequencing was performed with immunoSEQ multiplex PCR; in TCRdb, only in-frame clones are kept and a portion is missing. That table furnishes V, J and clone size, whereas the DNA furnished D and trimming. The sample consists of over 200,000 clones, about 90% of them appearing once. This study enrolled people aged roughly 18 to 89 from approximately 25 US geographic areas. Clinical history reported by participants formed the basis on which cohorts were assigned. This CDR3 is 14 amino acids long. Germline V gives CDR1 SGHAT, CDR2 FQNNGV. The V end was cut by 5 bases, the J end by 5 bases, with 13 bases between.

The sequence was obtained from a young man who had recovered from COVID-19. The chain couples TRBV11-2 to TRBJ1-3, with D maybe TRBD1 (6 bases). Sequences were obtained from PBMCs or T cells enriched from blood (not recorded which). The CDR3 sequence: CASSKAGVRNTIYF. Written as DNA, the CDR3 is TGTGCCAGCAGCAAAGCAGGGGTGAGAAACACCATATATTTT.